Below, 5 T cell receptor beta chains from the same sample are listed, as sequenced in a study of blood T cell repertoires in COVID-19. Clones were sequenced by immunoSEQ multiplex PCR, and TCRdb holds only the in-frame ones, with some missing. The sample holds 300,000 to 350,000 clones, nearly 90% seen once. Sequences were obtained from peripheral blood. These receptors all stem from a middle-aged woman with COVID-19, enrolled during active disease.

The chain couples TRBV5-5 to TRBJ1-6; D is unresolved. The V end lost 2 bases, the J end lost 5 bases, and 8 bases lay between the germline ends. Germline V CDR1 and CDR2: SGHKS, YYEKEE (reference sequence). The CDR3 extends over 14 amino acids. In DNA, the CDR3 is TGTGCCAGCAGCTTTCACGGGGATAATTCACCCCTCCACTTT. Amino acids: CASSFHGDNSPLHF.

The genes are TRBV25-1 and TRBJ2-3; possibly TRBD2 for D (5 bases). The CDR3 totals 15 residues. Germline CDR1 reads MGHDK; CDR2 reads SYGVNS. V lost 10 bases and J lost 1, with 18 bases in between. This CDR3 reads CATSGGWGGTDTQYF. The CDR3 DNA follows: TGTGCCACTTCCGGCGGGTGGGGAGGCACAGATACGCAGTATTTT.

This clone has more than one count but fewer than ten. The rearrangement uses TRBV12-3 or TRBV12-4 and TRBJ1-1, with D perhaps matching TRBD1 (6 bases). This CDR3 has 13 residues. Trimming shortened V by 6 bases and J by 3 bases, and 11 bases separated the two germline ends. The CDR3: CASRVQGDTEAFF. For the CDR3, the DNA is TGTGCCAGCAGGGTACAGGGAGACACTGAAGCTTTCTTT.

This chain uses TRBV5-6 with TRBJ1-2; D is perhaps TRBD1 (5 bases). V gave up 5 bases and J gave up 4 bases, with 27 bases separating them. CDR3 length: 18 residues. Germline V gives CDR1 SGHDT, CDR2 YYEEEE. The CDR3 is CASSFRLERHQGGYGYTF. CDR3 nucleotide sequence: TGTGCCAGCAGTTTCAGACTCGAGCGACACCAGGGAGGCTATGGCTACACCTTC.

The chain combines TRBV18 with TRBJ1-4, with D tentatively TRBD1 (6 bases). From germline, CDR1 is KGHSH and CDR2 LQKENI. V lost 6 bases, J lost 6 bases, and 23 bases lay in between. The CDR3 extends over 17 amino acids. CDR3 amino acids: CASSQGQGYSPDEKLFF. As DNA, the CDR3 is TGTGCCAGCTCGCAGGGGCAGGGATACTCCCCTGATGAAAAACTGTTTTTT.